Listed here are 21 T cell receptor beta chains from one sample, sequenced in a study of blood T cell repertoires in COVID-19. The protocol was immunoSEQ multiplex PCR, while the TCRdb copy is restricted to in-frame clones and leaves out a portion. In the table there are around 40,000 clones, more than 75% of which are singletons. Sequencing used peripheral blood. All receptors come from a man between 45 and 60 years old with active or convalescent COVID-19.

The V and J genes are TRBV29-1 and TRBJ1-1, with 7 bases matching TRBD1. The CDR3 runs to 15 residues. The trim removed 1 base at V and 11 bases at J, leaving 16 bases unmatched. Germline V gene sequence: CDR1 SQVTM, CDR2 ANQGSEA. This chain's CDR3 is CSVEGMGQQIRDAFF. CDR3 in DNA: TGCAGCGTTGAAGGGATGGGACAGCAGATCCGGGATGCTTTCTTT.

CDR3 sequence reads: CATSRDWSGQGDNSPLHF. The CDR3 nucleotides read TGTGCCACCAGCAGAGATTGGTCCGGACAGGGCGATAATTCACCCCTCCACTTT. V usage is TRBV15 and J usage is TRBJ1-6, with TRBD1 matching 8 bases. The CDR3 runs 18 residues. The junction had 9 bases not matched to a gene; V was cut back by 0 bases and J by 5 bases. The germline V gene encodes CDR1 LNHNV and CDR2 YYDKDF (reference sequence).

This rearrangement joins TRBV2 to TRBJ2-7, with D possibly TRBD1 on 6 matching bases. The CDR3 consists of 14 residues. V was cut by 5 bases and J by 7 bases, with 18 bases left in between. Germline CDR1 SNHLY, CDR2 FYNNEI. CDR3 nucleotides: TGTGCCAGCAGTTGGGACATTGGGGGTCGAGAGCAGTACTTC. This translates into CASSWDIGGREQYF.

The DNA for the CDR3 is TGTGCCAGCAGCTTAGGGACACCAAACACCGGGGAGCTGTTTTTT. As protein: CASSLGTPNTGELFF. This chain joins TRBV5-4 and TRBJ2-2; D is possibly TRBD1 (6 bases). V was shortened by 2 bases and J by 2 bases, with 10 bases between the two germline ends. The CDR3 extends over 15 amino acids. Germline CDR1 reads SGHNT; CDR2 reads YYREEE (reference sequence).

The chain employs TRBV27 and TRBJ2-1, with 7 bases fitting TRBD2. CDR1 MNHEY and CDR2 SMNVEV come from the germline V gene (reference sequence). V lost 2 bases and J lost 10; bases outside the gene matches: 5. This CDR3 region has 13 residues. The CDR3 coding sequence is TGTGCCAGCAGTTTAGCGGGGGACGGAGAGCAGTTCTTC. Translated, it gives CASSLAGDGEQFF.

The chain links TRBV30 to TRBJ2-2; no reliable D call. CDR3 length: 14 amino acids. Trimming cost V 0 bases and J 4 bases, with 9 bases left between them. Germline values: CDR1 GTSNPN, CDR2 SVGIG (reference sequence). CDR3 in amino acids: CAWSVLRPTGELFF. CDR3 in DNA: TGTGCCTGGAGTGTATTGCGCCCCACCGGGGAGCTGTTTTTT. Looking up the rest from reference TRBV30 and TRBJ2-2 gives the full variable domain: SQTIHQWPATLVQPVGSPLSLECTVEGTSNPNLYWYRQAAGRGLQLLFYSVGIGQISSEVPQNLSASRPQDRQFILSSKKLLLSDSGFYLCAWSVLRPTGELFFGEGSRLTVL.

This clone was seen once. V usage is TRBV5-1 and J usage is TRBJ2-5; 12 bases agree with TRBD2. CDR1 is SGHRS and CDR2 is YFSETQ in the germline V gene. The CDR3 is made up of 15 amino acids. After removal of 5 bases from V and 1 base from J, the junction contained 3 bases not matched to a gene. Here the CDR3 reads CASRTSGRFQETQYF. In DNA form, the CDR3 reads TGCGCCAGCAGAACTAGCGGGAGGTTCCAAGAGACCCAGTACTTC.

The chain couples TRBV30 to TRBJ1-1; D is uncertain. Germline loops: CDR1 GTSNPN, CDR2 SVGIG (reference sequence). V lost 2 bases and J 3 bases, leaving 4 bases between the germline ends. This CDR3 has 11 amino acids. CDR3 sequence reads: CAWSLDTEAFF. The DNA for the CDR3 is TGTGCCTGGAGTCTCGACACTGAAGCTTTCTTT.

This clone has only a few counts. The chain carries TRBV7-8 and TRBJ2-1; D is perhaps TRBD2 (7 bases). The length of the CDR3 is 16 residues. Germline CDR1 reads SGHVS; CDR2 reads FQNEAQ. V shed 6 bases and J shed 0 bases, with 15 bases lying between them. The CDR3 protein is CASSRGAPVSYNEQFF. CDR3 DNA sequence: TGTGCCAGCAGTCGGGGGGCCCCGGTCTCCTACAATGAGCAGTTCTTC.

The CDR3 sequence is CASSYTGVNTEAFF. CDR3 nucleotides: TGCGCCAGCAGCTATACAGGGGTGAACACTGAAGCTTTCTTT. This chain connects TRBV5-1 to TRBJ1-1, with 7 bases aligning to TRBD1. CDR1 SGHRS and CDR2 YFSETQ come from the germline V gene. Germline trimming cut 3 bases from V and 0 bases from J; bases unmatched to any gene: 2. CDR3 size: 14 residues.

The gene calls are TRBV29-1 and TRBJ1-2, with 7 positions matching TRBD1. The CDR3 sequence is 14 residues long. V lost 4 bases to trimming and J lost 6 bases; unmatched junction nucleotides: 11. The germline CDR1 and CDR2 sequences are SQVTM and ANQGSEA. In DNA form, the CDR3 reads TGCAGCGTTGCACGGGGCCAGGGGGAGAATGGCTACACCTTC. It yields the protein CSVARGQGENGYTF. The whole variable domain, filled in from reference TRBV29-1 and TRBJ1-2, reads SAVISQKPSRDICQRGTSLTIQCQVDSQVTMMFWYRQQPGQSLTLIATANQGSEATYESGFVIDKFPISRPNLTFSTLTVSNMSPEDSSIYLCSVARGQGENGYTFGSGTRLTVV.

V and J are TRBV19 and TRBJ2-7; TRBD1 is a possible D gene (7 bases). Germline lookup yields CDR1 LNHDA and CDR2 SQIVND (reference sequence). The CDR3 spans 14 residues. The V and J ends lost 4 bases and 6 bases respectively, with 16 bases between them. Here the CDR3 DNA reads TGTGCCAGTAGTAGCGGAGGGGGCTCGGGCGAGCAGTACTTC. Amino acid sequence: CASSSGGGSGEQYF.

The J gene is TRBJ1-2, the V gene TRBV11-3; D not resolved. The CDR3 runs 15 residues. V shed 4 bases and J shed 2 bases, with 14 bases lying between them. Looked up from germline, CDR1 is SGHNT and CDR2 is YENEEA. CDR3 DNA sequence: TGTGCCAGCAGCTACTGGCCGACGGGGAACTATGGCTACACCTTC. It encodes CASSYWPTGNYGYTF.

The CDR3 nucleotides are TGTGCCAGCAGCTTAGGCTCTACCAGGGGCAGTTACTTC. It specifies CASSLGSTRGSYF. This chain joins TRBV7-8 and TRBJ2-7; D is perhaps TRBD1 (6 bases). In germline, CDR1 is SGHVS, CDR2 FQNEAQ. The germline V and J ends were trimmed by 1 base and 13 bases, with 17 bases remaining between them. The CDR3 is made up of 13 amino acids. The whole variable domain, filled in from reference TRBV7-8 and TRBJ2-7, reads GAGVSQSPRYKVAKRGQDVALRCDPISGHVSLFWYQQALGQGPEFLTYFQNEAQLDKSGLPSDRFFAERPEGSVSTLKIQRTQQEDSAVYLCASSLGSTRGSYFGPGTRLTVT.

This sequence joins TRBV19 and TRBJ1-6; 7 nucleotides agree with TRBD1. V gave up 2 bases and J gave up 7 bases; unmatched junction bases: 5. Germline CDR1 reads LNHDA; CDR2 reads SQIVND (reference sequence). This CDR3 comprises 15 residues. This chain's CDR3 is CASSITVRGNSPLHF. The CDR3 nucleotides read TGTGCCAGTAGTATAACCGTCAGGGGGAATTCACCCCTCCACTTT.

CDR3 sequence: CASSPDRSSYNEQFF. In DNA, the CDR3 is TGTGCCAGCAGTCCAGACAGGAGCTCCTACAATGAGCAGTTCTTC. V is TRBV2 and J is TRBJ2-1, with a tentative D call TRBD1 (6 bases). V dropped 5 bases and J dropped 0 bases, with 11 bases sitting between them. Germline CDR1 reads SNHLY; CDR2 reads FYNNEI. The length of the CDR3 is 15 residues.

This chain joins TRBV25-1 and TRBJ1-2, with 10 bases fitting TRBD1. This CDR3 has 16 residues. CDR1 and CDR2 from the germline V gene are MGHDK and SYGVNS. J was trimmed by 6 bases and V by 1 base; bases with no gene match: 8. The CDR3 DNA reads TGTGCCAGCAGTGAATTTCCCGGACAGGGGGGAGATGGCTACACCTTC. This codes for CASSEFPGQGGDGYTF.

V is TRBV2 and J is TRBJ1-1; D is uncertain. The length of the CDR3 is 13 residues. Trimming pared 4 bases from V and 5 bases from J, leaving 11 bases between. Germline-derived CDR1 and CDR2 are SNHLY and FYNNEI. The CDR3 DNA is TGTGCCAGCAGTGCTGTGGGAGGGACTGAAGCTTTCTTT. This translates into CASSAVGGTEAFF. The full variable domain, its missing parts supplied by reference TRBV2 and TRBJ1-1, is EPEVTQTPSHQVTQMGQEVILRCVPISNHLYFYWYRQILGQKVEFLVSFYNNEISEKSEIFDDQFSVERPDGSNFTLKIRSTKLEDSAMYFCASSAVGGTEAFFGQGTRLTVV.

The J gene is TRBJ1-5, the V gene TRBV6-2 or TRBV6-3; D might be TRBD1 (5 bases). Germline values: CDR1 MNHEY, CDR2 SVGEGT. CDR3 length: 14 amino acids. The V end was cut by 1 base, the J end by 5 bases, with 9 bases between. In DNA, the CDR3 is TGTGCCAGCAGTTACTTCAGGGCCGATCAGCCCCAGCATTTT. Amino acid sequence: CASSYFRADQPQHF.

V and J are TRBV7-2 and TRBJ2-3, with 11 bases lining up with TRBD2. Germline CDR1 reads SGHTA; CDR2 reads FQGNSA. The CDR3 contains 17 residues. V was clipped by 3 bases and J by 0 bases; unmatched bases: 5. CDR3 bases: TGTGCCAGCAGCTTTCCTAGCGGGGGGCAAAGCACAGATACGCAGTATTTT. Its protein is CASSFPSGGQSTDTQYF.

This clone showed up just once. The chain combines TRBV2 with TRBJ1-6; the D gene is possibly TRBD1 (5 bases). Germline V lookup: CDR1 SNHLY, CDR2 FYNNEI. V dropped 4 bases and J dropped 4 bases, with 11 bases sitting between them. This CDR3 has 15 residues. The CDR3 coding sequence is TGTGCCAGCAGTGTGTTAGGGGATTATAATTCACCCCTCCACTTT. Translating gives CASSVLGDYNSPLHF. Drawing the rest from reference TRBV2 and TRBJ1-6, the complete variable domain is EPEVTQTPSHQVTQMGQEVILRCVPISNHLYFYWYRQILGQKVEFLVSFYNNEISEKSEIFDDQFSVERPDGSNFTLKIRSTKLEDSAMYFCASSVLGDYNSPLHFGNGTRLTVT.